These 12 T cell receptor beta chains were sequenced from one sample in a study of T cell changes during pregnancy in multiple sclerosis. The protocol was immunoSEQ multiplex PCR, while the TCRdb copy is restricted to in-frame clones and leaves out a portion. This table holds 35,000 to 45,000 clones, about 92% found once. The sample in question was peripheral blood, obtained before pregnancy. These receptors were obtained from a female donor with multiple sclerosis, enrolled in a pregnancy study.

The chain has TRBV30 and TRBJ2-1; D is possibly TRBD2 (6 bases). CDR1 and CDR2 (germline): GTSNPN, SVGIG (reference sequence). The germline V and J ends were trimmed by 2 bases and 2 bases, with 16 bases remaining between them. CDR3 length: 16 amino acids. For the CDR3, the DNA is TGTGCCTGGAGTCTGGGTCCGGGACTCGCCTACAATGAGCAGTTCTTC. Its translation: CAWSLGPGLAYNEQFF. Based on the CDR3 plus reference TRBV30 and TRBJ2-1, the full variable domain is SQTIHQWPATLVQPVGSPLSLECTVEGTSNPNLYWYRQAAGRGLQLLFYSVGIGQISSEVPQNLSASRPQDRQFILSSKKLLLSDSGFYLCAWSLGPGLAYNEQFFGPGTRLTVL.

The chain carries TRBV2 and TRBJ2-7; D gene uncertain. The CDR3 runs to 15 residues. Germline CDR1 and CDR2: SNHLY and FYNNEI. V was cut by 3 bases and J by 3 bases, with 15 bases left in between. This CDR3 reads CASSEGSAYHYEQYF. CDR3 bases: TGTGCCAGCAGTGAGGGTTCAGCGTATCACTACGAGCAGTACTTC.

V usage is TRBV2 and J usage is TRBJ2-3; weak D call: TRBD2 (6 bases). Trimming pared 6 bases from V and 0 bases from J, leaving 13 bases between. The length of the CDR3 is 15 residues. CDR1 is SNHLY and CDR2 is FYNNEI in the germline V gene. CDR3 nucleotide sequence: TGTGCCAGCAGACCCCTAGCGTCTAGCACAGATACGCAGTATTTT. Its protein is CASRPLASSTDTQYF.

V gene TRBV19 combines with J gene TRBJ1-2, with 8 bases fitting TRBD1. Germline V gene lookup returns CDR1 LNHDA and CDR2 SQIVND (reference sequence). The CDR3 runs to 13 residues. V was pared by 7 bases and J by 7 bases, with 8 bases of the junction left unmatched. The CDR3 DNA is TGTGCCAGTACTGACTGGACAGGGCCTGGCTACACCTTC. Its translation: CASTDWTGPGYTF.

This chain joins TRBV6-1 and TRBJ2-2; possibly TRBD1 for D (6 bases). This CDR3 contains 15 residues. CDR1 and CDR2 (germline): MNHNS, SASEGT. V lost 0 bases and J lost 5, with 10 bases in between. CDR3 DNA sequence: TGTGCCAGCAGTGAAGCTGTAGGGGGTACCGGGGAGCTGTTTTTT. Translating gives CASSEAVGGTGELFF.

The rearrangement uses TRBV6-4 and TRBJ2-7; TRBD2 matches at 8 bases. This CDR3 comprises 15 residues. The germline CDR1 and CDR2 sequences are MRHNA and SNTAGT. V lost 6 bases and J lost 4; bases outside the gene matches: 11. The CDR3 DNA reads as TGTGCCAGCAGGGACGGAGCGGGAGTCTGGTACGAGCAGTACTTC. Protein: CASRDGAGVWYEQYF.

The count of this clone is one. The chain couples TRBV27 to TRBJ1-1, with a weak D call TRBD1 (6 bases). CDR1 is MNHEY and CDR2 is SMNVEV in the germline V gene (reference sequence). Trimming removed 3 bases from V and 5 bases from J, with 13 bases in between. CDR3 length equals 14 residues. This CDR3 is CASSFNRVPTEAFF. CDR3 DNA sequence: TGTGCCAGCAGTTTTAACAGGGTACCAACTGAAGCTTTCTTT.

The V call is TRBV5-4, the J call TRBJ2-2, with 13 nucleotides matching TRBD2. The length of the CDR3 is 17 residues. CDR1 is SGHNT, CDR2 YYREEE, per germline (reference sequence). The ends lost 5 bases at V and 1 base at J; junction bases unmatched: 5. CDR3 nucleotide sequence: TGTGCCAGCAGTCAGGGACTAGCGGGACAGAACACCGGGGAGCTGTTTTTT. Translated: CASSQGLAGQNTGELFF.

This CDR3 is CASSPGTGGEEQYF. CDR3 in DNA: TGCGCCAGCAGCCCCGGGACAGGGGGCGAGGAGCAGTACTTC. The rearrangement links TRBV5-1 to TRBJ2-7, with 12 bases lining up with TRBD1. Germline loops: CDR1 SGHRS, CDR2 YFSETQ. V was clipped by 4 bases and J by 7 bases; unmatched bases: 6. The CDR3 covers 14 residues.

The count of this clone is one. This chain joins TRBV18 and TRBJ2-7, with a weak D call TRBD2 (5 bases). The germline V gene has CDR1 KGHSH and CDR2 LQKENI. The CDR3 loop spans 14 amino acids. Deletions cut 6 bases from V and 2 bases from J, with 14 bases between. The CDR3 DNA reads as TGTGCCAGCTCTCTTCGGACGGAGGCCTACGAGCAGTACTTC. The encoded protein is CASSLRTEAYEQYF.

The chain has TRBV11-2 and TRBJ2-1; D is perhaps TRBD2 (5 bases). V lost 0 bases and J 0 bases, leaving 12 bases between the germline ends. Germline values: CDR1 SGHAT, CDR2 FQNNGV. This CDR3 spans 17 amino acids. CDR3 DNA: TGTGCCAGCAGCTTAGATCGTTTGGGGAGCTCCTACAATGAGCAGTTCTTC. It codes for CASSLDRLGSSYNEQFF.

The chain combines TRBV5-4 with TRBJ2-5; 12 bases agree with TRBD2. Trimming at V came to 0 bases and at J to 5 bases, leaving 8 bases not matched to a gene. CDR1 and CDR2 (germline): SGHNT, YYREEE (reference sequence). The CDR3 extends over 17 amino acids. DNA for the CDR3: TGTGCCAGCAGCTTGGCCGGTACTAGCGGGAGGAAGGAGACCCAGTACTTC. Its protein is CASSLAGTSGRKETQYF.